Each of the 18 T cell receptor beta chains below was sequenced from the same sample in a study of blood T cell repertoires in COVID-19. Sequencing used immunoSEQ multiplex PCR; TCRdb keeps in-frame clones, though not all of them. The data hold about 58,000 clones, with more than 85% observed a single time. Sequences were obtained from peripheral blood. The origin of the receptors is a woman aged 70-85 years with active COVID-19.

The chain combines TRBV11-2 with TRBJ1-1, with D perhaps TRBD1 (6 bases). The CDR3 is 14 residues long. The germline CDR1 and CDR2 sequences are SGHAT and FQNNGV. V lost 3 bases and J lost 8, with 16 bases in between. The DNA for the CDR3 is TGTGCCAGCAGCTTCGACAGGAGCTCGTGGGAAGCTTTCTTT. Encoded protein: CASSFDRSSWEAFF.

J is TRBJ2-2 and V is TRBV3-1 (or the pseudogene TRBV3-2), with 10 nucleotides matching TRBD1. The V gene end was trimmed by 4 bases and the J gene end by 1 base; junction bases not matched to a gene: 0. CDR1 is LGHDT and CDR2 is YNNKEL in the germline V gene (reference sequence). The length of the CDR3 is 15 residues. As DNA, the CDR3 is TGTGCCAGCAGCCGGGACAGGGGGAACACCGGGGAGCTGTTTTTT. Amino acid sequence: CASSRDRGNTGELFF.

The rearrangement links TRBV24-1 to TRBJ2-5, with a possible D match to TRBD1 (6 bases). Trimming stripped 4 bases from V and 0 bases from J, with 11 bases between. The CDR3 runs to 15 residues. Germline values: CDR1 KGHDR, CDR2 SFDVKD. CDR3 DNA: TGTGCCACCAGTGACCCGGACAGTAACCAAGAGACCCAGTACTTC. It codes for CATSDPDSNQETQYF.

The rearrangement joins TRBV10-1 to TRBJ2-2; 15 nucleotides align to TRBD2. CDR3 length equals 18 residues. V shed 6 bases and J 7 bases; nucleotides not matched to a gene: 12. The germline V gene encodes CDR1 WNHNN and CDR2 SYGVQD (reference sequence). This CDR3 is CASSGGLAGGGRNGELFF. The CDR3 DNA reads as TGCGCCAGCAGCGGAGGACTAGCGGGAGGGGGAAGAAACGGGGAGCTGTTTTTT.

The chain carries TRBV5-4 and TRBJ2-3, with TRBD1 matching 7 bases. The CDR3 is 13 amino acids. In germline, CDR1 is SGHNT, CDR2 YYREEE (reference sequence). V dropped 1 base and J dropped 5; count of bases not matched to a gene: 1. The CDR3 region is CASSLTGEDTQYF. CDR3 in DNA: TGTGCCAGCAGCTTGACAGGGGAAGATACGCAGTATTTT.

The CDR3 DNA follows: TGTGCCAGCTCACCACCCGCGGGGAGGCCCTACAATGAGCAGTTCTTC. Its translation is CASSPPAGRPYNEQFF. The J gene is TRBJ2-1, the V gene TRBV18; TRBD2 is a possible D gene (6 bases). CDR3 length: 16 residues. V gave up 0 bases and J gave up 2 bases, with 11 bases separating them. Germline V lookup: CDR1 KGHSH, CDR2 LQKENI.

J is TRBJ1-1 and V is TRBV16, with D unresolved. The V end lost 4 bases, the J end lost 3 bases, and 15 bases lay between the germline ends. Per germline, CDR1 KGHSY and CDR2 FQNENV. The length of the CDR3 is 15 residues. The CDR3, as DNA: TGTGCCAGCAGCCGGGCATTCACCCCCGACACTGAAGCTTTCTTT. This codes for CASSRAFTPDTEAFF.

The V and J genes are TRBV3-1 (or the pseudogene TRBV3-2) and TRBJ1-6, with TRBD1 identical over 7 bases. CDR1 is LGHDT and CDR2 is YNNKEL in the germline V gene (reference sequence). Trimming at V came to 4 bases and at J to 10 bases, leaving 4 bases not matched to a gene. This CDR3 has 13 residues. CDR3 DNA sequence: TGTGCCAGCAGCCCCCGACAGGGCTCACCCCTCCACTTT. Amino acids: CASSPRQGSPLHF.

The chain combines TRBV11-2 with TRBJ2-3, with 10 bases lining up with TRBD2. This CDR3 has 16 amino acids. The V gene's germline CDR1 is SGHAT and CDR2 FQNNGV. V dropped 5 bases and J dropped 10; count of bases not matched to a gene: 15. The CDR3 here is CASSPLGASGSYAQYF. Written as DNA, the CDR3 is TGTGCCAGCAGCCCCCTTGGCGCTAGCGGGAGTTATGCGCAGTATTTT. Combining the CDR3 with reference TRBV11-2 and TRBJ2-3 gives the whole variable domain EAGVAQSPRYKIIEKRQSVAFWCNPISGHATLYWYQQILGQGPKLLIQFQNNGVVDDSQLPKDRFSAERLKGVDSTLKIQPAKLEDSAVYLCASSPLGASGSYAQYFGPGTRLTVL.

The V gene is TRBV28, the J gene TRBJ1-6; D not certain. In germline, CDR1 is MDHEN, CDR2 SYDVKM. The CDR3 covers 13 residues. This chain's CDR3 is CATCGPNNSPLHF. The CDR3 DNA follows: TGTGCAACCTGTGGGCCCAATAATTCACCCCTCCACTTT.

The genes are TRBV19 and TRBJ1-6; 7 positions agree with TRBD1. The germline V gene encodes CDR1 LNHDA and CDR2 SQIVND (reference sequence). The V gene end was trimmed by 5 bases and the J gene end by 9 bases; junction bases not matched to a gene: 13. The CDR3 has 16 amino acids. The CDR3 region has the DNA TGTGCCAGTAGTGACCTGACAGGGAAGGCAGGTTCACCCCTCCACTTT. It is translated as CASSDLTGKAGSPLHF.

This clone was observed once. The rearrangement links TRBV12-3 or TRBV12-4 to TRBJ2-1; maybe TRBD2 (7 bases). The CDR3 runs to 12 residues. With 10 bases removed from V and 9 bases from J, the gap between germline ends came to 16 bases. CDR3 coding DNA: TGTGCCACCAGGCCGGGGGGCAGTGAGCAGTTCTTC. Translated: CATRPGGSEQFF.

The chain uses TRBV7-2 and TRBJ1-2, with D perhaps TRBD1 (6 bases). The V and J ends lost 1 base and 4 bases respectively, with 16 bases between them. CDR1 is SGHTA, CDR2 FQGNSA, per germline. The CDR3 loop spans 16 amino acids. CDR3 protein: CASSLVPQGISYGYTF. The CDR3 DNA reads TGTGCCAGCAGCTTAGTCCCACAGGGCATCAGCTATGGCTACACCTTC.

This chain links TRBV28 with TRBJ1-5; D is unclear. From germline, CDR1 is MDHEN and CDR2 SYDVKM. This CDR3 comprises 12 residues. V was clipped by 3 bases and J by 4 bases, with 4 bases between them. The CDR3 sequence: CASSFVNQPQHF. The CDR3, as DNA: TGTGCCAGCAGTTTCGTAAATCAGCCCCAGCATTTT.

The rearrangement joins TRBV18 to TRBJ2-7, with D maybe TRBD2 (6 bases). The length of the CDR3 is 13 residues. Trimming stripped 2 bases from V and 6 bases from J, with 11 bases between. Per germline, CDR1 KGHSH and CDR2 LQKENI. The CDR3 region has the DNA TGTGCCAGCTCACCAGAGGGAGGAAGCGAGCAGTACTTC. Translation: CASSPEGGSEQYF.

This chain links TRBV9 with TRBJ2-5; D is possibly TRBD1 (6 bases). The V gene lost 4 bases and the J gene lost 2 bases, with 12 bases spanning the gap. This CDR3 is built from 14 residues. Looked up from germline, CDR1 is SGDLS and CDR2 is YYNGEE. The chain's CDR3 is CASSPQTGQETQYF. The DNA of the CDR3 is TGTGCCAGCAGCCCCCAGACAGGTCAAGAGACCCAGTACTTC.

This clone appeared a single time. The CDR3 nucleotides read TGTGCCAGCGCGGGACAGCGGAACACTGAAGCTTTCTTT. It is translated as CASAGQRNTEAFF. The V gene is TRBV2, the J gene TRBJ1-1; 7 bases line up with TRBD1. The CDR3 has 13 residues. From germline, CDR1 is SNHLY and CDR2 FYNNEI. The ends lost 8 bases at V and 1 base at J; junction bases unmatched: 4.

This sequence joins TRBV5-6 and TRBJ2-3; 8 bases line up with TRBD2. Trimming cost V 1 base and J 5 bases; bases outside gene matches: 12. Germline V lookup: CDR1 SGHDT, CDR2 YYEEEE. The CDR3 runs 17 residues. CDR3 amino acids: CASSLFPGGPGIDTQYF. The CDR3 coding sequence is TGTGCCAGCAGCTTGTTCCCGGGAGGGCCAGGTATAGATACGCAGTATTTT.